This T cell receptor (beta chain) was documented in a study of molecular identifiers for immune sequencing clone quantification. TCRdb re-analysed the PCR reads in MiXCR, keeping a single row per CDR3 protein. The table records more than 450,000 distinct CDR3 sequences, roughly 25% of them present only once. In the case of this clonotype: One junction end disagrees with the germline gene, perhaps due to a read error.

This clonotype was sampled from a human donor in good health. Some libraries in this study had Jurkat cell RNA spiked in. The sample consisted of naive CD8+ T cells from blood, with Jurkat cell RNA spiked in. Documented subset: FACS-sorted CD8+CD4-CCR7+CD45RA+ naive T cells.

CDR3 sequence: CAWSVGYVTFF. CDR3 coding DNA: TGTGCTTGGAGTGTTGGATACGTGACTTTCTTT. This rearrangement joins TRBV30 to TRBJ1-1; D not certain. The CDR3 has 11 residues. The germline V gene encodes CDR1 GTSNPN and CDR2 SVGIG (reference sequence).